This T cell receptor (beta chain) is drawn from a study of blood T cell repertoires in COVID-19. Study overall: Material from acute and convalescent COVID-19 was sourced from the United States, Italy and Spain. PBMCs, B-cell-depleted T cells, or T cells provided the cDNA or gDNA that made up the material.

Trimming removed 3 bases from V and 1 base from J; junction bases left unmatched: 1. CDR1 and CDR2 from the germline V gene are LNHDA and SQIVND (reference sequence). The CDR3 is made up of 14 amino acids. Per the authors' pipeline: Reference gene primer amplification in the assay estimated nucleated cell counts. Here immunoSEQ multiplex PCR was the method, and the copy in TCRdb shows in-frame clones only, minus some. V and J calls and clone size are given by that table; D and trimming were obtained from the DNA. The data contain roughly 180,000 clones, around 94% of them seen just once; the ten biggest clones take up 0.6% to 0.9%. The table lists this clone with a count of one. In Seattle, patients joined the study during active infection and were tracked longitudinally.

Material for sequencing was peripheral blood. This TCR derives from a man younger than 45 with COVID-19, enrolled during active disease. V is TRBV19 and J is TRBJ1-1, with TRBD1 matching 8 bases. Written as DNA, the CDR3 is TGTGCCAGTAGTATTGGGACAGGGAACACTGAAGCTTTCTTT. It codes for CASSIGTGNTEAFF.